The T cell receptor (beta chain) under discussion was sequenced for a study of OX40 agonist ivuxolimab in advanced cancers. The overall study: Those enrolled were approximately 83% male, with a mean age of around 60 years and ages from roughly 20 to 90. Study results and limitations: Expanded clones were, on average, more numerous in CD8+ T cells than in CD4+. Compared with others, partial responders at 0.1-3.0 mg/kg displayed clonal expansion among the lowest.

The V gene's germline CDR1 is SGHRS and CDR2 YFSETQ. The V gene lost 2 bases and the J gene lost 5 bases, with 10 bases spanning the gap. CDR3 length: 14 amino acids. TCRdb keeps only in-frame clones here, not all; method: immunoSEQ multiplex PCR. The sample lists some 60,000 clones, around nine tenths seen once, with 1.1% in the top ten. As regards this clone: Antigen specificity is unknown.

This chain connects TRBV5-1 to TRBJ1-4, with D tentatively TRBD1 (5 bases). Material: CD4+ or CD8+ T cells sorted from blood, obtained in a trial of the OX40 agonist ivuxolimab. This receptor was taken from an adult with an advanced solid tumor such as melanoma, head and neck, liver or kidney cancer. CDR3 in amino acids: CASSLGEYNEKLFF. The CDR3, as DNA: TGCGCCAGCAGCTTAGGGGAATACAATGAAAAACTGTTTTTT.